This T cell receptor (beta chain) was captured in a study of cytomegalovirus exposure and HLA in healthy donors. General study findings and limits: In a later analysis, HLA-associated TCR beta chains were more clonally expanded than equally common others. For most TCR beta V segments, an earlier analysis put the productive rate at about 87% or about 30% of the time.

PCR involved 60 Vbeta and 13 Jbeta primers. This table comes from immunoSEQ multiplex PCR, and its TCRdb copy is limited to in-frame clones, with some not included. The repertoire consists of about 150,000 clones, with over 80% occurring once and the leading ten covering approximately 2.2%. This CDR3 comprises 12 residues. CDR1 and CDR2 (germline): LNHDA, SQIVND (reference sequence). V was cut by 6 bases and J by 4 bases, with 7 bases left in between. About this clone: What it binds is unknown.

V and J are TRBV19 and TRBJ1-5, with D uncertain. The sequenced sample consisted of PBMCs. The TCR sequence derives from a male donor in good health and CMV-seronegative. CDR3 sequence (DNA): TGTGCCAGTAGCGGGAGTAATCAGCCCCAGCATTTT. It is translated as CASSGSNQPQHF.